What follows is one T cell receptor (beta chain) and its context. Its specificity is not known. This entry comes from a study of blood T cells in healthy people across ages. Broader study findings: Long-lived and aged donors differed, with more naive CD4+ cells and higher diversity in the long-lived.

Each donor had approximately 10 milliliters of peripheral blood drawn. PBMCs were isolated at a quantity of at least 6.5 million per sample. Germline CDR1 DFQATT, CDR2 SNEGSKA (reference sequence). The V end lost 6 bases, the J end lost 4 bases, and 18 bases lay between the germline ends. The CDR3 consists of 15 residues. Combining a sample-barcoded 5' primer with a J-beta primer mix, a second PCR ran for roughly 7 to 12 cycles. CDR3-containing paired-end reads numbered at least 2.5 million in each sample. Via MiXCR, TCRdb re-called the 5' RACE reads, giving one row per CDR3 protein. The sample records 850,000 to 1,100,000 distinct CDR3 sequences, roughly two fifths being singletons.

The chain has TRBV20-1 and TRBJ1-4; unclear D gene. The sequence was collected from a young man in good health. Sequencing input: blood. The CDR3 loop is CSAYPPGQYNEKLFF. CDR3 DNA: TGCAGTGCCTATCCCCCCGGGCAGTATAATGAAAAACTGTTTTTT.